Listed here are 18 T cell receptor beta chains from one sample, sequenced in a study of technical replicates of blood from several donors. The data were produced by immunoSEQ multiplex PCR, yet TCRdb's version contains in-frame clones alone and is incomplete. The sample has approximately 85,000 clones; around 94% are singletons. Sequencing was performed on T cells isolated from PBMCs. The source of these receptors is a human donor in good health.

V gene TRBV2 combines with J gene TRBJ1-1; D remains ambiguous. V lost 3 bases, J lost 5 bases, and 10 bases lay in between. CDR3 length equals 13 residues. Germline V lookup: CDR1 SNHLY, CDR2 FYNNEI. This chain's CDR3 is CASSDNAVTEAFF. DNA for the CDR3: TGTGCCAGCAGTGATAACGCGGTAACTGAAGCTTTCTTT.

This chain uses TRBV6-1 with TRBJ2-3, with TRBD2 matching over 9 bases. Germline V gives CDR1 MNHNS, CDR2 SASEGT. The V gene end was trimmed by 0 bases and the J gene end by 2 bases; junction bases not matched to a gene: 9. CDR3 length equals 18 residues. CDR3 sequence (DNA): TGTGCCAGCAGTGAAGCCGTAGCGGGAGCCCGTAACACAGATACGCAGTATTTT. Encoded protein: CASSEAVAGARNTDTQYF.

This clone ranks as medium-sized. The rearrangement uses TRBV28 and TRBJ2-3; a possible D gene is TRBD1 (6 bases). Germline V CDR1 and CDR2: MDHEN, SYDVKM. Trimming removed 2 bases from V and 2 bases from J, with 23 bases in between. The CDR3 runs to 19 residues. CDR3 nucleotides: TGTGCCAGCAGTTTAAGGCAGGAAGGGACACACACACACACAGATACGCAGTATTTT. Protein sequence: CASSLRQEGTHTHTDTQYF.

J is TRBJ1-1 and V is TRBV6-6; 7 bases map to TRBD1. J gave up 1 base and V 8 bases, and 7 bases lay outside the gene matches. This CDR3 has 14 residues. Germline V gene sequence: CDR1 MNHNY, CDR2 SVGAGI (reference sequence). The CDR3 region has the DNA TGTGCCAGCGGCCCTAACAGGGGGAACACTGAAGCTTTCTTT. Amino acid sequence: CASGPNRGNTEAFF.

CDR3 in DNA: TGTGCCAGCAGCGTAGGAACAGGATACACCTACGAGCAGTACTTC. The encoded protein is CASSVGTGYTYEQYF. This chain connects TRBV9 to TRBJ2-7, with D maybe TRBD1 (5 bases). The CDR3 covers 15 residues. Germline lookup yields CDR1 SGDLS and CDR2 YYNGEE. V was clipped by 0 bases and J by 2 bases, with 12 bases between them.

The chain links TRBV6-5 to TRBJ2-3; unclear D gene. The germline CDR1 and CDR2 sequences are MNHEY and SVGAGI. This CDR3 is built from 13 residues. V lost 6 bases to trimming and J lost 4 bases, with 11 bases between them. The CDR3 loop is CASSPIAADTQYF. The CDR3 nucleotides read TGTGCCAGCAGCCCCATAGCAGCAGATACGCAGTATTTT.

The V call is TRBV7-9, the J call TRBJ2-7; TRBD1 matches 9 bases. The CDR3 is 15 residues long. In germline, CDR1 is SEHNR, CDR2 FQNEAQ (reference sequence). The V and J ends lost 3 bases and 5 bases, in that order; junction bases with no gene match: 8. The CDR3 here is CASSLGQGPFHEQYF. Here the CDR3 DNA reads TGTGCCAGCAGCTTGGGACAGGGCCCCTTCCACGAGCAGTACTTC.

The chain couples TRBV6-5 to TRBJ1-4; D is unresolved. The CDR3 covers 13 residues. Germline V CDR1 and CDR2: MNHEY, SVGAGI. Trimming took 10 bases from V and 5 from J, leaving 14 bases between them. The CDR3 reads CATSERRNEKLFF. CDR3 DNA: TGTGCCACCTCGGAGAGGCGCAATGAAAAACTGTTTTTT.

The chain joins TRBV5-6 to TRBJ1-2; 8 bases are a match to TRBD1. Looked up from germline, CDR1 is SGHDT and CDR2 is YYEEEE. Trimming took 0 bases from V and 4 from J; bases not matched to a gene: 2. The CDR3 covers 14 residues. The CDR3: CASSLGQGIYGYTF. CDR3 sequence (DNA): TGTGCCAGCAGCTTGGGACAGGGGATCTATGGCTACACCTTC. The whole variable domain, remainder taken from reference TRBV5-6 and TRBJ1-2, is DAGVTQSPTHLIKTRGQQVTLRCSPKSGHDTVSWYQQALGQGPQFIFQYYEEEERQRGNFPDRFSGHQFPNYSSELNVNALLLGDSALYLCASSLGQGIYGYTFGSGTRLTVV.

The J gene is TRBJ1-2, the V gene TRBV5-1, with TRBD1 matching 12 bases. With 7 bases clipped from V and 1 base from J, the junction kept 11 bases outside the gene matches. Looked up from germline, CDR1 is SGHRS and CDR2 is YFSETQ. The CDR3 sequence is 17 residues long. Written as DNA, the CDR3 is TGCGCCAGCGCCCCCGGGGACAGGGGGCCCGATAACTATGGCTACACCTTC. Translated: CASAPGDRGPDNYGYTF.

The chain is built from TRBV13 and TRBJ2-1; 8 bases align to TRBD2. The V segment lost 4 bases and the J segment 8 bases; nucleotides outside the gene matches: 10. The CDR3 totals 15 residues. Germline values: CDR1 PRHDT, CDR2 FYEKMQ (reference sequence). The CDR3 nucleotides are TGTGCCAGCAGCTCACGGCCTAGCGGGCGGGATGAGCAGTTCTTC. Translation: CASSSRPSGRDEQFF.

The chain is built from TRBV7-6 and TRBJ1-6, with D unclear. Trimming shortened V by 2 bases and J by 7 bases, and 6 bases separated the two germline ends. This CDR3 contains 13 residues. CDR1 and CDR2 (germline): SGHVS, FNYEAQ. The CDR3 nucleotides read TGTGCCAGCAGCTTATCCGGGAATTCACCCCTCCACTTT. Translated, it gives CASSLSGNSPLHF.

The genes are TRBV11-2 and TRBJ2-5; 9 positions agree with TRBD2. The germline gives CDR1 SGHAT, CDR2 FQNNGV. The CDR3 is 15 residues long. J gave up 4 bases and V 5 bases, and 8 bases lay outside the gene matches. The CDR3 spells CASSASGRNGETQYF. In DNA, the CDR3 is TGTGCCAGCAGCGCCAGCGGGAGGAACGGAGAGACCCAGTACTTC.

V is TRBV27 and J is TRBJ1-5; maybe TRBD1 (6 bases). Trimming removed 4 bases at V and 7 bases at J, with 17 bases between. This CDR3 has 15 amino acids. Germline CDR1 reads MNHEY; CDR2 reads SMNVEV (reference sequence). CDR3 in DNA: TGTGCCAGCAGTTCGATCCAGGGGCTGGAGCAGCCCCAGCATTTT. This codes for CASSSIQGLEQPQHF.

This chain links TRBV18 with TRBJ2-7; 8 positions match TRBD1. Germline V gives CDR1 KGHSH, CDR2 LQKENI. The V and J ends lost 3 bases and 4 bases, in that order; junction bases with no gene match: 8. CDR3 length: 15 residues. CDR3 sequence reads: CASSPKDRVRYEQYF. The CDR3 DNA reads TGTGCCAGCTCACCCAAGGACAGGGTCCGATACGAGCAGTACTTC. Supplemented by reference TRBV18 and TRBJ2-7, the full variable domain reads NAGVMQNPRHLVRRRGQEARLRCSPMKGHSHVYWYRQLPEEGLKFMVYLQKENIIDESGMPKERFSAEFPKEGPSILRIQQVVRGDSAAYFCASSPKDRVRYEQYFGPGTRLTVT.

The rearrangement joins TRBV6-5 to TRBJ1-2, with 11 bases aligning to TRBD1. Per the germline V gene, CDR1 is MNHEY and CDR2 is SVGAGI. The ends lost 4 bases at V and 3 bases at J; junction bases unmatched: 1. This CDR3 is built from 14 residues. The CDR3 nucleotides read TGTGCCAGCAGTTTGGACAGGGGGCACTATGGCTACACCTTC. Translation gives CASSLDRGHYGYTF.

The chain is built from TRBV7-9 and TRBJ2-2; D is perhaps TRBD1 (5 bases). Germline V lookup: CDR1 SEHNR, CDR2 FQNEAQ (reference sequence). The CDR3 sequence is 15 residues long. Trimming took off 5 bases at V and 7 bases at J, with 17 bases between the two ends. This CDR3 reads CASSPTTSQGGELFF. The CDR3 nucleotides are TGTGCCAGCAGCCCGACGACGTCTCAGGGCGGGGAGCTGTTTTTT.

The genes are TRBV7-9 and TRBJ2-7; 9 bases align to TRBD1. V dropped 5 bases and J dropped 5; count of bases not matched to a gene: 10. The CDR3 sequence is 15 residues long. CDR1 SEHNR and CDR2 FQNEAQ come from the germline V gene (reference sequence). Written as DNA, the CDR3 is TGTGCCAGCAGCGGAAGGACAGGGGATCCGGACGAGCAGTACTTC. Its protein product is CASSGRTGDPDEQYF. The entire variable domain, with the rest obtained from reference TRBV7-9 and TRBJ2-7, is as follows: DTGVSQNPRHKITKRGQNVTFRCDPISEHNRLYWYRQTLGQGPEFLTYFQNEAQLEKSRLLSDRFSAERPKGSFSTLEIQRTEQGDSAMYLCASSGRTGDPDEQYFGPGTRLTVT.